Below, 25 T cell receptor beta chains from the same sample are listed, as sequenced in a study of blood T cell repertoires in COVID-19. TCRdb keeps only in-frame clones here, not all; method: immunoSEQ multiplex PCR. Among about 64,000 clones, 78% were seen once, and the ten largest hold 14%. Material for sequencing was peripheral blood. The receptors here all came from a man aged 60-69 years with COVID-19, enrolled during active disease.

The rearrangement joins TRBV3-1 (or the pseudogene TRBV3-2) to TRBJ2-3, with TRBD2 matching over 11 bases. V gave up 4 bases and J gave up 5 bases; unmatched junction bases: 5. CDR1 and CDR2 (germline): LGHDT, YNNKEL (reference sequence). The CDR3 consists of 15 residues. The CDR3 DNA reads TGTGCCAGCAGCCCTAGCGGGAGGCATGTAGATACGCAGTATTTT. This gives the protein CASSPSGRHVDTQYF.

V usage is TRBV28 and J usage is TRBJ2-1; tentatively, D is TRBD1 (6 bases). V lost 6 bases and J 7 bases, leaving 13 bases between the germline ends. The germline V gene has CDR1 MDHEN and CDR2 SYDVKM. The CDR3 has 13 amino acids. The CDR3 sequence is CASRITGYNEQFF. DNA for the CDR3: TGTGCCAGCAGGATTACAGGGTATAATGAGCAGTTCTTC. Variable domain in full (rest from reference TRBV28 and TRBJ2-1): DVKVTQSSRYLVKRTGEKVFLECVQDMDHENMFWYRQDPGLGLRLIYFSYDVKMKEKGDIPEGYSVSREKKERFSLILESASTNQTSMYLCASRITGYNEQFFGPGTRLTVL.

The CDR3 bases are TGCGCCAGCAGCCAAGGACAGGGATGGGAGGCAGATACGCAGTATTTT. Amino acid sequence: CASSQGQGWEADTQYF. The chain uses TRBV5-1 and TRBJ2-3; TRBD1 aligns across 8 bases. V lost 4 bases, J lost 4 bases, and 11 bases stayed unmatched. Germline loops: CDR1 SGHRS, CDR2 YFSETQ. The CDR3 runs to 16 residues.

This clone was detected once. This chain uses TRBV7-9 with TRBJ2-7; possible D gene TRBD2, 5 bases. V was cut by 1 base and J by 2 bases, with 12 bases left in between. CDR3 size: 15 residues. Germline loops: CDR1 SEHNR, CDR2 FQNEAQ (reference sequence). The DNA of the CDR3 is TGTGCCAGCAGCTTAGGCTCCGGGAAGACCTACGAGCAGTACTTC. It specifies CASSLGSGKTYEQYF.

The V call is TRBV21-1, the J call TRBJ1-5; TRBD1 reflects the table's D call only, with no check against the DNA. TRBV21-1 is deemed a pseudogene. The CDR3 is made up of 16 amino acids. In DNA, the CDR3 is TGTGCCAGCAGCAAAGGGCGAAGGGGGAGCAATCAGCCCCAGCATTTT. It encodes CASSKGRRGSNQPQHF.

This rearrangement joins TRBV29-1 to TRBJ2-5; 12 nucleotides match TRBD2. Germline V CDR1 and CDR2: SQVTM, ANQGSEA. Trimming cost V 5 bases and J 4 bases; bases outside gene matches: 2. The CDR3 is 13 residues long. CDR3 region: CSVSGLAGETQYF. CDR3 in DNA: TGCAGCGTTTCGGGACTAGCGGGAGAGACCCAGTACTTC.

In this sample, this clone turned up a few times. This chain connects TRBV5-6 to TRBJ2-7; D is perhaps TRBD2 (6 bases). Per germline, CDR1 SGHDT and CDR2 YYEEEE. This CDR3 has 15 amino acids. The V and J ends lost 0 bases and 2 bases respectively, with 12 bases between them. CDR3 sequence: CASSLGSGGAYEQYF. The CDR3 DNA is TGTGCCAGCAGCTTGGGGTCCGGGGGAGCCTACGAGCAGTACTTC.

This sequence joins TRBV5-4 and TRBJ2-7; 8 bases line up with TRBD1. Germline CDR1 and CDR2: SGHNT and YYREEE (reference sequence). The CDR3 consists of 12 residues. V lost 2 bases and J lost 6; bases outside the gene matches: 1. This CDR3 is CASSLDRGEQYF. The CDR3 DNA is TGTGCCAGCAGCTTAGACAGGGGCGAGCAGTACTTC.

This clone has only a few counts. The CDR3 protein is CASSMTEAGNTIYF. Here the CDR3 DNA reads TGTGCCAGCAGCATGACAGAGGCTGGAAACACCATATATTTT. V is TRBV6-5 and J is TRBJ1-3; possible D gene TRBD1, 5 bases. With 6 bases removed from V and 2 bases from J, the gap between germline ends came to 11 bases. The CDR3 spans 14 residues. Germline lookup yields CDR1 MNHEY and CDR2 SVGAGI.

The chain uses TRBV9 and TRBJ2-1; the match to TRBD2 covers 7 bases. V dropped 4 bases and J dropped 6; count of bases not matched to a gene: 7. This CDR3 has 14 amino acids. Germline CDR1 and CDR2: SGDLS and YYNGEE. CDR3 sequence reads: CASSPTSGVNEQFF. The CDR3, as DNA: TGTGCCAGCAGCCCTACCAGCGGGGTCAATGAGCAGTTCTTC.

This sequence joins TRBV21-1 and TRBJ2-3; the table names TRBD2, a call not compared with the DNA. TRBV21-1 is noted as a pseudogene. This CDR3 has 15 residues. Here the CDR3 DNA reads TGTGCCAGCAACTGGACTCCCCAAAGACACGATACGCAGTATTTT. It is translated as CASNWTPQRHDTQYF.

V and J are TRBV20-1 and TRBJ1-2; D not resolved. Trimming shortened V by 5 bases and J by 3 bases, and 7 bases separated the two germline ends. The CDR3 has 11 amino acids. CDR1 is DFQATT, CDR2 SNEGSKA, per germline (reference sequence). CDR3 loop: CSARIDYGYTF. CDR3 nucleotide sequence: TGCAGTGCTCGCATAGACTATGGCTACACCTTC.

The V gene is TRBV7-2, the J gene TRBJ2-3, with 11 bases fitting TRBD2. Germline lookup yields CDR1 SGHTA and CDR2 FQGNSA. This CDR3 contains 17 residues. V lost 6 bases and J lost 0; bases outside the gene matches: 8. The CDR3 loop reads CASSLSGRASSTDTQYF. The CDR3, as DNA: TGTGCCAGCAGTCTTAGCGGGAGGGCATCTAGCACAGATACGCAGTATTTT.

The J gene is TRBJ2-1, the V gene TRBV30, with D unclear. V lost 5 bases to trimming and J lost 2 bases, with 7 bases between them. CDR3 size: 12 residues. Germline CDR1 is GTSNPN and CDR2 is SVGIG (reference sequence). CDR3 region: CAWVSTYNEQFF. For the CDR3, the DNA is TGTGCCTGGGTTTCCACCTACAATGAGCAGTTCTTC.

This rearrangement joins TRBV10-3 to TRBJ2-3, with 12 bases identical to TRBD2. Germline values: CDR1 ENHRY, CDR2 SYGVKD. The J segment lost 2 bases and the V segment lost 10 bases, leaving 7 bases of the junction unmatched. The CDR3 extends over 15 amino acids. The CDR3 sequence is CATQRLAGATDTQYF. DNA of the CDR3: TGTGCCACCCAAAGACTAGCGGGGGCCACAGATACGCAGTATTTT.

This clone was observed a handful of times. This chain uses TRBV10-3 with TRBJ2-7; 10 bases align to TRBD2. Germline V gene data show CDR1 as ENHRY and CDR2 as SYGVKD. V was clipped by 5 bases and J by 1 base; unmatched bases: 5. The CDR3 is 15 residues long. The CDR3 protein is CAISILAGESYEQYF. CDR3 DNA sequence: TGTGCCATCAGTATTCTAGCGGGAGAGTCCTACGAGCAGTACTTC.

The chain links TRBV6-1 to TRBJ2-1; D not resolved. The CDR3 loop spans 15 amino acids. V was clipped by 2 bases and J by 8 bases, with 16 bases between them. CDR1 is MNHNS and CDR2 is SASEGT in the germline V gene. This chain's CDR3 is CASSERSRITDEQFF. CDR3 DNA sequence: TGTGCCAGCAGTGAAAGGTCTAGGATTACGGATGAGCAGTTCTTC.

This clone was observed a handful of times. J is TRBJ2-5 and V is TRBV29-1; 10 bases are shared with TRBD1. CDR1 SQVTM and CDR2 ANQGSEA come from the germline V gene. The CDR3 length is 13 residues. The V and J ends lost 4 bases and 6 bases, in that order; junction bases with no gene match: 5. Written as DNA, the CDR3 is TGCAGCGTTGGGGTGACAGGGGGCAAGACCCAGTACTTC. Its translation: CSVGVTGGKTQYF. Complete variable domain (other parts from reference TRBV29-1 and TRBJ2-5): SAVISQKPSRDICQRGTSLTIQCQVDSQVTMMFWYRQQPGQSLTLIATANQGSEATYESGFVIDKFPISRPNLTFSTLTVSNMSPEDSSIYLCSVGVTGGKTQYFGPGTRLLVL.

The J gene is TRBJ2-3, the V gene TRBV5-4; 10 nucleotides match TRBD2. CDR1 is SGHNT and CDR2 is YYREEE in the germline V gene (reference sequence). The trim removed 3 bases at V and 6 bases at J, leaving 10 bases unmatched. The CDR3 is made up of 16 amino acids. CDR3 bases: TGTGCCAGCAGCTCTAGAAGCGGGAGGGAACGGGATACGCAGTATTTT. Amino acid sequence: CASSSRSGRERDTQYF. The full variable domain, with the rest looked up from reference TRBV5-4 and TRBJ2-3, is ETGVTQSPTHLIKTRGQQVTLRCSSQSGHNTVSWYQQALGQGPQFIFQYYREEENGRGNFPPRFSGLQFPNYSSELNVNALELDDSALYLCASSSRSGRERDTQYFGPGTRLTVL.

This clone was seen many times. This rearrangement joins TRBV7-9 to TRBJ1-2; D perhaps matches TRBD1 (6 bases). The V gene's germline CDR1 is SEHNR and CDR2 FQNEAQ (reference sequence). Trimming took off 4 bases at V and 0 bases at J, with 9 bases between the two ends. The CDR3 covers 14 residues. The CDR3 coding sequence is TGTGCCAGCAGCTCCAGGGACACTAACTATGGCTACACCTTC. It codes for CASSSRDTNYGYTF.

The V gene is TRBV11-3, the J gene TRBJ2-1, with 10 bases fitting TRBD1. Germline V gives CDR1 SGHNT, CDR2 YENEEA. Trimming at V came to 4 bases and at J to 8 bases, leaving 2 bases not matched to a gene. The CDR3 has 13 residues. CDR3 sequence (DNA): TGTGCCAGCAGCTACGGACAGGGGGATGAGCAGTTCTTC. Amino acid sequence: CASSYGQGDEQFF.

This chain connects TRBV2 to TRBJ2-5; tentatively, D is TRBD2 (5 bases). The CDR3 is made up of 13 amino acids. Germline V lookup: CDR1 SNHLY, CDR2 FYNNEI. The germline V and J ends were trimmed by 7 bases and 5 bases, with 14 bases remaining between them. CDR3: CASNVRTEETQYF. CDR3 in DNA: TGTGCCAGCAATGTTCGGACTGAGGAGACCCAGTACTTC.

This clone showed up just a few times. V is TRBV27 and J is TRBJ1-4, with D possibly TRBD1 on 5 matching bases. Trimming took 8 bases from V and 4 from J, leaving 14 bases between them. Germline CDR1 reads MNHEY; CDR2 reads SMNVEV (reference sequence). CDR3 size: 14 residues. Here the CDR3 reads CASLFFDSNEKLFF. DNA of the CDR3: TGTGCCAGCTTATTCTTTGACAGTAATGAAAAACTGTTTTTT.

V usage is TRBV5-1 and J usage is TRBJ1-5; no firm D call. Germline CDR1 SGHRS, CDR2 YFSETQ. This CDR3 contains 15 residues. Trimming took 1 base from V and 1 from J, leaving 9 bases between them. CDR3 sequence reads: CASSLSGVSNQPQHF. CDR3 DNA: TGCGCCAGCAGCTTGAGCGGGGTAAGCAATCAGCCCCAGCATTTT. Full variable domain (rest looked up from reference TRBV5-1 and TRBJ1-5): KAGVTQTPRYLIKTRGQQVTLSCSPISGHRSVSWYQQTPGQGLQFLFEYFSETQRNKGNFPGRFSGRQFSNSRSEMNVSTLELGDSALYLCASSLSGVSNQPQHFGDGTRLSIL.

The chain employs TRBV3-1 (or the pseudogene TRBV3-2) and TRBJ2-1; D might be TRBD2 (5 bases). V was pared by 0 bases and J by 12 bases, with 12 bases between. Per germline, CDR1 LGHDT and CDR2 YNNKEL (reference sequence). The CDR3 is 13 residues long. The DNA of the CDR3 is TGTGCCAGCAGCCAAGAAGAAGGGAGCAGGCAGTTCTTC. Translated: CASSQEEGSRQFF.